The clone carrying this T cell receptor (beta chain) has only a few counts. Sequencing ends 3 residues short of the CDR3 end; the germline J gene provides the rest. Libraries were prepared by immunoSEQ multiplex PCR; TCRdb keeps only in-frame clonotypes and omits some of them. Sampling found approximately 60,000 clones, none seen once. The germline V gene encodes CDR1 SGHAT and CDR2 FQNNGV. The CDR3 spans 14 residues. Trimming shortened V by 5 bases and J by 0 bases, and 10 bases separated the two germline ends. This sample was included in a study of T cell clonality in common variable immunodeficiency.

This chain joins TRBV11-2 and TRBJ2-5; D not resolved. The sample comprised peripheral blood mononuclear cells. This TCR came from a person aged 18 to 70 in good health. The chain's CDR3 is CASSRRTNQETQYF. CDR3 DNA, as far as it was read: TGTGCCAGCAGCCGGCGAACTAACCAAGAGACC.